These T cell receptor beta chains were read from a single sample in a study of patients and donors after allogeneic stem cell transplantation. TCRdb re-called the RT-PCR reads through MiXCR, storing one row per CDR3 protein. The sample carries 900,000 to 1,000,000 distinct CDR3 sequences, 18% recorded once. Source material: blood, either unsorted or a sorted T cell fraction (not recorded which). The receptors were gathered from a human donor who was either an allogeneic HSCT recipient or a stem cell or donor lymphocyte infusion donor (not recorded which). It is not recorded whose cells these are; they may come from a transplant donor. Each CDR3 is given with its conserved first and last residue. Each record gives: clone size, J gene, D gene, V gene, CDR3 protein, CDR3 DNA. The D gene is left open where the match is weak. Only part of the rows carry a size: once, few, many, or a class if the clone is expanded.

>many|TRBJ2-3|.|TRBV10-3
CAISGSGSDTQYF
TGTGCCATCAGTGGGTCGGGCTCGGATACGCAGTATTTT
>few|TRBJ2-2|TRBD2|TRBV7-6
CASSSPQLASGSGELFF
TGTGCCAGCAGCTCTCCCCAGTTGGCTAGCGGGAGCGGGGAGCTGTTTTTT
>few|TRBJ2-4|.|TRBV19
CASSIQTRGGNIQYF
TGTGCCAGTAGTATACAGACAAGGGGTGGAAACATTCAGTACTTC
>few|TRBJ2-7|TRBD2|TRBV20-1
CSARPGGVNEQYF
TGCAGTGCTAGACCCGGGGGGGTGAACGAGCAGTACTTC
>.|TRBJ2-4|.|TRBV20-1
CSARVEKTLAKNIQYF
TGCAGTGCTAGAGTCGAGAAGACTCTAGCCAAAAACATTCAGTACTTC
>few|TRBJ1-1|.|TRBV30
CAWKSRDAEAFF
TGTGCCTGGAAATCTAGGGACGCTGAAGCTTTCTTT
>.|TRBJ2-5|TRBD2|TRBV6-4
CARTRGAQYF
TGTGCCAGGACCCGGGGGGCCCAGTACTTC
>few|TRBJ1-5|TRBD1|TRBV6-5
CASSYQQGAQPQHF
TGTGCCAGCAGTTACCAACAGGGGGCTCAGCCCCAGCATTTT
>many|TRBJ2-7|.|TRBV12-3/TRBV12-4
CASSRSGLSYEQYF
TGTGCCAGCAGCCGTAGCGGTCTCTCCTACGAGCAGTACTTC
>few|TRBJ2-1|TRBD2|TRBV4-2
CASSRSGVGNEQFF
TGTGCCAGCAGCCGCAGCGGGGTTGGCAATGAGCAGTTCTTC
>.|TRBJ2-7|.|TRBV9
CASSGAGPTSGEQYF
TGTGCCAGCAGCGGCGCTGGGCCCACCTCGGGGGAGCAGTACTTC
>.|TRBJ1-1|TRBD1|TRBV29-1
CSVQPGQKNTEAFF
TGCAGCGTACAACCGGGACAGAAGAACACTGAAGCTTTCTTT
>.|TRBJ1-1|.|TRBV20-1
CSASWQGALLSAEAFF
TGCAGTGCTAGTTGGCAGGGCGCCCTTCTTTCGGCTGAAGCTTTCTTT
>few|TRBJ2-3|.|TRBV2
CASSLAGSRADTQYF
TGTGCCAGCAGCTTAGCCGGTTCTCGGGCAGATACGCAGTATTTT
>few|TRBJ2-7|TRBD2|TRBV3-1
CASSPTSVGITGYEQYF
TGTGCCAGCAGCCCAACTAGCGTGGGAATCACGGGCTACGAGCAGTACTTC
>.|TRBJ1-5|TRBD1|TRBV15
CATSLDRDGQPQHF
TGTGCCACCAGCTTGGACAGGGACGGACAGCCCCAGCATTTT
>.|TRBJ2-5|.|TRBV29-1
CSAEDGTQYF
TGCAGCGCCGAGGATGGGACCCAGTACTTC
>.|TRBJ2-2|.|TRBV10-3
CAISYSGPGVDTGELFF
TGTGCCATCAGTTATTCCGGGCCAGGGGTGGACACCGGGGAGCTGTTTTTT
>.|TRBJ1-2|TRBD1|TRBV12-3/TRBV12-4
CASSPDGTGRPNYGYTF
TGTGCCAGCAGTCCGGACGGGACAGGACGTCCTAACTATGGCTACACCTTC
>.|TRBJ1-3|.|TRBV7-9
CASSELTPAASGNTIYF
TGTGCCAGCAGCGAACTAACGCCAGCCGCCTCTGGAAACACCATATATTTT
>few|TRBJ2-7|.|TRBV5-1
CASSSKLTSGRDEQYF
TGCGCCAGCAGCAGCAAGCTGACTAGTGGAAGGGACGAGCAGTACTTC
>few|TRBJ2-3|TRBD2|TRBV7-9
CASSSRGGADTQYF
TGTGCCAGCAGCTCCCGCGGGGGAGCAGATACGCAGTATTTT
>few|TRBJ1-4|.|TRBV9
CASSVSGGTFNEKLFF
TGTGCCAGCAGCGTCTCCGGGGGAACTTTTAATGAAAAACTGTTTTTT
>few|TRBJ1-5|.|TRBV20-1
CSARRSGMGRNQPQHF
TGCAGTGCTAGACGGTCCGGGATGGGTCGCAATCAGCCCCAGCATTTT
>.|TRBJ1-1|.|TRBV30
CAWSVSVNTEAFF
TGTGCCTGGAGTGTTTCGGTGAACACTGAAGCTTTCTTT
>many|TRBJ2-1|.|TRBV12-3/TRBV12-4
CASSRGLYNEQFF
TGTGCCAGCAGTAGAGGACTCTACAATGAGCAGTTCTTC
>.|TRBJ2-7|.|TRBV2
CASIPLSDRDYEQYF
TGTGCCAGCATCCCCCTTTCCGACAGAGACTACGAGCAGTACTTC
>.|TRBJ2-3|TRBD2|TRBV28
CASSPGTSGKWSTDTQYF
TGTGCCAGCAGTCCTGGGACTAGCGGGAAGTGGAGCACAGATACGCAGTATTTT
>few|TRBJ1-4|TRBD1|TRBV3-1
CASSHGQGMTNEKLFF
TGTGCCAGCAGCCATGGACAGGGGATGACTAATGAAAAACTGTTTTTT
>.|TRBJ1-5|TRBD1|TRBV12-3/TRBV12-4
CASSIVGGGGQPQHF
TGTGCCAGCAGCATCGTGGGAGGGGGCGGTCAGCCCCAGCATTTT
>.|TRBJ2-1|.|TRBV9
CASSAQVFTNEQFF
TGTGCCAGCAGCGCACAGGTATTCACCAATGAGCAGTTCTTC
>few|TRBJ1-2|.|TRBV5-1
CASSLLGGNNYGYTF
TGCGCCAGCAGCTTGTTGGGGGGCAACAACTATGGCTACACCTTC
>many|TRBJ2-5|.|TRBV12-3/TRBV12-4
CASSLYETQYF
TGTGCCAGCAGTTTGTACGAGACCCAGTACTTC
>.|TRBJ2-5|.|TRBV6-2/TRBV6-3
CASRPSAGSQETQYF
TGTGCCAGCAGACCATCGGCGGGTAGCCAAGAGACCCAGTACTTC
>many|TRBJ1-5|TRBD1|TRBV25-1
CASTQGQGNQPQHF
TGTGCCAGCACGCAGGGACAGGGGAATCAGCCCCAGCATTTT
>.|TRBJ2-1|TRBD2|TRBV29-1
CSVASGPSSYNEQFF
TGCAGCGTTGCTAGCGGGCCCAGCTCCTACAATGAGCAGTTCTTC
>.|TRBJ2-3|.|TRBV20-1
CSAVRDALGTDTQYF
TGCAGTGCTGTCCGGGACGCCTTAGGCACAGATACGCAGTATTTT
>.|TRBJ2-1|.|TRBV7-2
CASSLRGVGNEQFF
TGTGCCAGCAGCTTAAGGGGGGTGGGCAATGAGCAGTTCTTC
>.|TRBJ1-4|.|TRBV20-1
CSASFRLNEKLFF
TGCAGTGCTAGCTTTCGGCTTAATGAAAAACTGTTTTTT
>.|TRBJ2-2|.|TRBV2
CASTGLARMTGELFF
TGTGCCAGCACCGGGCTAGCGAGAATGACCGGGGAGCTGTTTTTT
>many|TRBJ1-5|.|TRBV12-3/TRBV12-4
CASSFWGVDNQPQHF
TGTGCCAGCAGTTTCTGGGGGGTTGACAATCAGCCCCAGCATTTT
>few|TRBJ2-2|TRBD2|TRBV4-2
CASSQSGGRTGELFF
TGTGCCAGCAGCCAATCGGGGGGACGGACCGGGGAGCTGTTTTTT
>.|TRBJ2-3|TRBD2|TRBV5-1
CASREAVGAGLNTDTQYF
TGCGCCAGCCGGGAGGCTGTCGGGGCTGGGTTAAACACAGATACGCAGTATTTT
>.|TRBJ2-7|TRBD2|TRBV12-3/TRBV12-4
CASSPGRLAAAYEQYF
TGTGCCAGCAGTCCGGGACGACTAGCGGCAGCCTACGAGCAGTACTTC
>few|TRBJ2-7|TRBD1|TRBV6-2/TRBV6-3
CASSRGADRVYHEQYF
TGTGCCAGCAGTCGAGGCGCGGACAGGGTGTACCACGAGCAGTACTTC
>few|TRBJ2-2|TRBD2|TRBV6-5
CASSYSEGGLNTGELFF
TGTGCCAGCAGTTACTCAGAGGGAGGGCTCAACACCGGGGAGCTGTTTTTT
>many|TRBJ1-1|TRBD1|TRBV5-1
CASSVGTANTEAFF
TGCGCCAGCAGCGTAGGGACAGCGAACACTGAAGCTTTCTTT
>many|TRBJ2-3|.|TRBV5-1
CASSTGVGTDTQYF
TGCGCCAGCAGCACGGGAGTGGGCACAGATACGCAGTATTTT
>.|TRBJ2-3|.|TRBV20-1
CSAMVGTSPARYF
TGCAGTGCTATGGTCGGGACGTCCCCCGCCCGGTATTTT
>.|TRBJ2-3|TRBD1|TRBV30
CAWALGQGRDTQYF
TGTGCCTGGGCCCTGGGACAGGGTCGAGATACGCAGTATTTT
>.|TRBJ1-5|.|TRBV7-9
CALGGSVVNQPQHF
TGTGCCTTGGGGGGGTCTGTCGTCAATCAGCCCCAGCATTTT
>.|TRBJ1-2|.|TRBV9
CASSVGHRGPYGYTF
TGTGCCAGCAGCGTAGGCCACCGGGGGCCCTATGGCTACACCTTC
>.|TRBJ2-2|.|TRBV9
CASSPPSKTGELFF
TGTGCCAGCAGCCCCCCTTCTAAAACCGGGGAGCTGTTTTTT
>.|TRBJ2-1|.|TRBV3-1
CASSHRSGPSIYNEQFF
TGTGCCAGCAGCCATAGGTCAGGACCCAGCATTTACAATGAGCAGTTCTTC